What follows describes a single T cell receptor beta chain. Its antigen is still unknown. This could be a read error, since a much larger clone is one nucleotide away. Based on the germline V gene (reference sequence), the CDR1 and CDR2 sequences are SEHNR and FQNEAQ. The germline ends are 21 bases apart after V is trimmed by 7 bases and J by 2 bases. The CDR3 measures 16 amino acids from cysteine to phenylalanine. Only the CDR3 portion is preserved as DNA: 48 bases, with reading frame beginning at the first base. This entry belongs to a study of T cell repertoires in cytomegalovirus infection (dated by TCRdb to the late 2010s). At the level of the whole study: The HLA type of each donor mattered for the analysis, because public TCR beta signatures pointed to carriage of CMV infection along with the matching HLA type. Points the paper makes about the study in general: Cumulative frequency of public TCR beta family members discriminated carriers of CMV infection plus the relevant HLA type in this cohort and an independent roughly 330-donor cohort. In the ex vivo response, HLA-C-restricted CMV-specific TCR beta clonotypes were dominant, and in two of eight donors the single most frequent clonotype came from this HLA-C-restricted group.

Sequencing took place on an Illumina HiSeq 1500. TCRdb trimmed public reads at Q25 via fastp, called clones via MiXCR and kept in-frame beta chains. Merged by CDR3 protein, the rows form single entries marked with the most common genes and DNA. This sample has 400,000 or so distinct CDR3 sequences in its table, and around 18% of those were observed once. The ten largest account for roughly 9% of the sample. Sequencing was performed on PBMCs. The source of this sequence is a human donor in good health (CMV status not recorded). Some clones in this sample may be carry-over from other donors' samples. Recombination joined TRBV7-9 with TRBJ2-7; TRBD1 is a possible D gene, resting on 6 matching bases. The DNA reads TGTGCCAGCAAAAACCTCACAGGGAACCACACCTACGAGCAGTACTTC. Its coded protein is CASKNLTGNHTYEQYF.